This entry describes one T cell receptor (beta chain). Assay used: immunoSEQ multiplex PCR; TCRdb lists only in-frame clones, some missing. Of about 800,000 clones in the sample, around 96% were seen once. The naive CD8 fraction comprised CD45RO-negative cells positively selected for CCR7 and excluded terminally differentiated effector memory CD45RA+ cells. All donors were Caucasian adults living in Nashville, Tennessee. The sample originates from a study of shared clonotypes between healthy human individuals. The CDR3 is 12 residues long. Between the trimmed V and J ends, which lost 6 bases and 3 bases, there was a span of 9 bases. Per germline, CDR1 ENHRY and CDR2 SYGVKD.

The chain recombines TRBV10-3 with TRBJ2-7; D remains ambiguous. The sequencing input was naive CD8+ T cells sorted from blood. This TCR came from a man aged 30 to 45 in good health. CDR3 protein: CAIRDVDYEQYF. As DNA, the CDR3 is TGTGCCATCAGGGACGTCGACTACGAGCAGTACTTC.